This T cell receptor beta chain was obtained from a study of cytotoxic CD8 clonotypes in ibrutinib-treated CLL. About this clone: The antigen is undetermined.

This CDR3 contains 17 residues. V lost 1 base to trimming and J lost 6 bases, with 18 bases between them. Germline V gene sequence: CDR1 LGHNT, CDR2 FRNRAP. General study points: At progression, clonality fell back toward baseline after rising at ibrutinib response. Sampling times (in sustained-remission versus progressing patients) were not the same.

Clones were read by immunoSEQ multiplex PCR, and TCRdb kept only the in-frame ones, dropping some. The sample holds fewer than 400,000 clones; about 64% are singletons and the top ten take around 6.6%. The specimen comprised PBMCs, sampled after 36 months of ibrutinib treatment. V and J are TRBV12-5 and TRBJ1-4; tentatively, D is TRBD1 (6 bases). The source is a human donor with chronic lymphocytic leukemia. The CDR3 coding sequence is TGTGCTAGTGGTTTGGGAATAAGGACAGCCTCAGATGAAAAACTGTTTTTT. Translating gives CASGLGIRTASDEKLFF.